Presented here are 27 T cell receptor beta chains from one specimen sequenced in a study of T-cell reconstitution after alpha-beta-depleted transplantation in children. Researchers prepared the TCRbeta library using unique molecular identifiers, the study reports. Each CDR3 protein is one row after TCRdb ran MiXCR on the PCR reads. The sample holds 100,000 or so distinct CDR3 sequences, around 6% seen once. This sample comprised PBMCs, mostly from graft donor cells, obtained 60 days after TCRalphabeta/CD19-depleted stem cell transplant. The receptors stem from a female patient younger than 10 who had a stem cell transplant for Fanconi anemia, so the T cells may come from the graft donor.

The J gene is TRBJ2-7, the V gene TRBV11-2, with D tentatively TRBD1 (5 bases). V was pared by 7 bases and J by 4 bases, with 17 bases between. The CDR3 has 14 amino acids. Germline V gene sequence: CDR1 SGHAT, CDR2 FQNNGV. The CDR3 sequence: CASKHKGWDYEQYF. CDR3 bases: TGTGCCAGCAAACACAAGGGGTGGGATTACGAGCAGTACTTC.

This clonotype was observed at least ten times. The chain combines TRBV12-3 or TRBV12-4 with TRBJ1-4, with TRBD1 matching over 7 bases. CDR3 length equals 15 residues. Losses at the gene ends were 3 bases for V and 4 bases for J; bases not matched to a gene: 5. CDR3: CASSFQGGGNEKLFF. Written as DNA, the CDR3 is TGTGCCAGCAGTTTCCAGGGGGGAGGTAATGAAAAACTGTTTTTT.

This clonotype was found many times. This chain links TRBV12-3 or TRBV12-4 with TRBJ1-5, with TRBD1 identical over 11 bases. The V and J ends lost 6 bases and 3 bases, in that order; junction bases with no gene match: 7. CDR3 size: 16 residues. The CDR3 loop reads CASRPSDRGLNQPQHF. The CDR3 DNA reads as TGTGCCAGCAGGCCTTCGGACAGGGGGCTCAATCAGCCCCAGCATTTT.

Only a few counts were recorded for this clonotype. The genes are TRBV5-1 and TRBJ2-1, with 12 bases that match TRBD1. V was pared by 6 bases and J by 5 bases, with 12 bases of the junction left unmatched. The germline V gene has CDR1 SGHRS and CDR2 YFSETQ. The CDR3 contains 17 residues. CDR3 loop: CASTVRTRDRGHNEQFF. The CDR3 DNA reads as TGCGCCAGCACGGTGAGGACCAGGGACAGGGGGCACAATGAGCAGTTCTTC.

This clonotype was seen at least ten times. This rearrangement joins TRBV28 to TRBJ2-7; D perhaps matches TRBD2 (6 bases). Trimming left V 2 bases short and J 4 bases short, with 12 bases between. The CDR3 consists of 14 residues. Germline V gene data show CDR1 as MDHEN and CDR2 as SYDVKM. The CDR3 protein is CASSLGGRPYEQYF. The CDR3 DNA is TGTGCCAGCAGTTTAGGAGGGAGGCCGTACGAGCAGTACTTC.

This clonotype was seen many times. The chain is built from TRBV10-3 and TRBJ2-3; possibly TRBD1 or TRBD2 for D (5 bases each). Deletions cut 9 bases from V and 2 bases from J, with 18 bases between. The CDR3 sequence is 15 residues long. The germline CDR1 and CDR2 sequences are ENHRY and SYGVKD. CDR3 sequence reads: CAIGVGPYNTDTQYF. As DNA, the CDR3 is TGTGCCATAGGAGTGGGACCCTATAACACAGATACGCAGTATTTT.

This clonotype has ten or more counts. The CDR3 region has the DNA TGTGCCAGCACGTACGGCGGATGGCAAACTAACGACGAGCAGTACTTC. Translated: CASTYGGWQTNDEQYF. The chain recombines TRBV12-3 or TRBV12-4 with TRBJ2-7; D uncertain. The CDR3 runs 16 residues. Trimming took 7 bases from V and 5 from J, leaving 24 bases between them.

This clonotype was counted between two and nine times. This chain uses TRBV11-2 with TRBJ1-2; TRBD1 might be the D (5 bases). From germline, CDR1 is SGHAT and CDR2 FQNNGV. With 1 base removed from V and 7 bases from J, the gap between germline ends came to 13 bases. This CDR3 is built from 14 residues. The CDR3 bases are TGTGCCAGCAGCTTAGTTCGGGGCGAGAGTGGCTACACCTTC. Protein sequence: CASSLVRGESGYTF.

This clonotype was recorded many times. The chain recombines TRBV12-3 or TRBV12-4 with TRBJ2-1; weak D call: TRBD2 (6 bases). V lost 3 bases, J lost 9 bases, and 6 bases lay in between. The CDR3 length is 11 residues. CDR3 region: CASSLGGEQFF. CDR3 coding DNA: TGTGCCAGCAGTTTGGGAGGTGAGCAGTTCTTC.

This clonotype has a count of ten or more. The chain combines TRBV4-1 with TRBJ1-2, with a possible D match to TRBD1 (6 bases). The CDR3 is 15 residues long. V shed 3 bases and J shed 6 bases, with 17 bases lying between them. Germline assignment: CDR1 MGHRA and CDR2 YSYEKL. The CDR3 DNA follows: TGCGCCAGCAGCCATGAAACAGGGTTTAGCGATGGCTACACCTTC. Residues: CASSHETGFSDGYTF.

This clonotype has a count of ten or more. This chain connects TRBV12-3 or TRBV12-4 to TRBJ2-3, with a possible D match to TRBD2 (7 bases). The CDR3 spans 16 residues. V shed 3 bases and J shed 6 bases, with 19 bases lying between them. This CDR3 is CASSFRGGRSRDTQYF. As DNA, the CDR3 is TGTGCCAGCAGTTTTCGCGGGGGCCGCAGTAGGGATACGCAGTATTTT.

This clonotype was observed at least ten times. The chain has TRBV25-1 and TRBJ1-1, with TRBD1 identical over 7 bases. Unmatched junction bases numbered 7, after V lost 4 bases and J lost 5 bases. The V gene's germline CDR1 is MGHDK and CDR2 SYGVNS. This CDR3 is 14 amino acids long. CDR3 nucleotide sequence: TGTGCCAGCAGTGCCAACAGGGGTTGGACTGAAGCTTTCTTT. It specifies CASSANRGWTEAFF.

The chain is built from TRBV7-2 and TRBJ2-3; D possibly corresponds to TRBD2 (7 bases). The CDR3 has 14 amino acids. The germline V gene encodes CDR1 SGHTA and CDR2 FQGNSA. Between the trimmed V and J ends, which lost 7 bases and 6 bases, there was a span of 17 bases. The CDR3 nucleotides are TGTGCCAGCACCTTTATGGGGGGGCAGGATACGCAGTATTTT. The encoded protein is CASTFMGGQDTQYF.

In this sample, this clonotype turned up a few times. The rearrangement joins TRBV5-5 to TRBJ2-2; 8 nucleotides match TRBD2. The V gene's germline CDR1 is SGHKS and CDR2 YYEKEE (reference sequence). CDR3 size: 16 residues. V was clipped by 0 bases and J by 0 bases; unmatched bases: 1. The CDR3 protein is CASSLELAANTGELFF. The CDR3 nucleotides are TGTGCCAGCAGCTTGGAACTAGCGGCGAACACCGGGGAGCTGTTTTTT.

This chain connects TRBV27 to TRBJ2-1; D perhaps matches TRBD1 (5 bases). Germline CDR1 reads MNHEY; CDR2 reads SMNVEV (reference sequence). Between the trimmed V and J ends, which lost 0 bases and 0 bases, there was a span of 6 bases. CDR3 length equals 15 residues. CDR3 sequence: CASSLSQGSYNEQFF. Here the CDR3 DNA reads TGTGCCAGCAGTTTATCCCAGGGCTCCTACAATGAGCAGTTCTTC.

The gene calls are TRBV7-2 and TRBJ2-7, with a weak D call TRBD2 (6 bases). V was shortened by 0 bases and J by 2 bases, with 14 bases between the two germline ends. The germline V gene encodes CDR1 SGHTA and CDR2 FQGNSA. The CDR3 is made up of 16 amino acids. CDR3 region: CASSLAQGGPTYEQYF. CDR3 nucleotide sequence: TGTGCCAGCAGCTTAGCGCAGGGAGGCCCTACCTACGAGCAGTACTTC.

This clonotype was seen more than once but under ten times. The chain employs TRBV5-1 and TRBJ2-3; D is possibly TRBD2 (7 bases). The germline V and J ends were trimmed by 2 bases and 6 bases, with 13 bases remaining between them. The CDR3 covers 14 residues. CDR1 and CDR2 (germline): SGHRS, YFSETQ. This chain's CDR3 is CASSFWGGRDTQYF. Written as DNA, the CDR3 is TGCGCCAGCAGCTTTTGGGGGGGCCGGGATACGCAGTATTTT.

This clonotype was observed a few times. This chain connects TRBV12-3 or TRBV12-4 to TRBJ2-1; the D is unclear. The CDR3 spans 14 residues. Trimming took 2 bases from V and 9 from J, leaving 14 bases between them. The CDR3 loop reads CASSLSMSGGEQFF. CDR3 DNA sequence: TGTGCCAGCAGTTTATCCATGTCAGGTGGTGAGCAGTTCTTC.

There are a few counts of this clonotype. This chain joins TRBV10-3 and TRBJ2-5; 7 bases line up with TRBD2. This CDR3 contains 13 residues. V lost 8 bases and J lost 3; bases outside the gene matches: 6. Germline-derived CDR1 and CDR2 are ENHRY and SYGVKD. The CDR3 DNA sequence: TGTGCCATCGGTATGGGGGGGGAAGAGACCCAGTACTTC. This sequence encodes CAIGMGGEETQYF.

The table lists this clonotype with many counts. The chain uses TRBV28 and TRBJ1-1, with unresolved D. CDR3 length: 11 residues. Trimming shortened V by 9 bases and J by 5 bases, and 10 bases separated the two germline ends. Looked up from germline, CDR1 is MDHEN and CDR2 is SYDVKM. In DNA form, the CDR3 reads TGTGCCAGTAGTACGGAGACTGAAGCTTTCTTT. It yields the protein CASSTETEAFF.

This clonotype has at least ten counts. The CDR3 region has the DNA TGCAGCGTTGGCCCCTACAATGAGCAGTTCTTC. This codes for CSVGPYNEQFF. The chain joins TRBV29-1 to TRBJ2-1; D unresolved. The CDR3 loop spans 11 amino acids. V was shortened by 4 bases and J by 2 bases, with 3 bases between the two germline ends. The germline V gene encodes CDR1 SQVTM and CDR2 ANQGSEA.

This clonotype was counted at least ten times. J is TRBJ2-7 and V is TRBV20-1, with a tentative D call TRBD2 (5 bases). CDR3 size: 10 residues. Germline CDR1 and CDR2: DFQATT and SNEGSKA (reference sequence). The ends were cut back, 6 bases at V and 6 bases at J, with 9 bases in the middle. This CDR3 reads CSAARGEQYF. The DNA for the CDR3 is TGCAGTGCGGCCCGGGGCGAGCAGTACTTC.

This clonotype has a count of ten or more. The chain couples TRBV28 to TRBJ1-1; 8 bases are shared with TRBD1. The V and J ends lost 7 bases and 5 bases, in that order; junction bases with no gene match: 9. Germline V gives CDR1 MDHEN, CDR2 SYDVKM. This CDR3 has 14 residues. CDR3 coding DNA: TGTGCCAGCAACGAGGGACAGGAAGTTACTGAAGCTTTCTTT. It translates to CASNEGQEVTEAFF.

In its sample, this clonotype was seen a few times. The chain combines TRBV5-1 with TRBJ2-1; 10 bases fit TRBD2. Germline assignment: CDR1 SGHRS and CDR2 YFSETQ. This CDR3 spans 16 amino acids. J gave up 0 bases and V 1 base, and 1 base lay outside the gene matches. The DNA of the CDR3 is TGCGCCAGCAGCTTGAGCGGGAGGGGCTCCTACAATGAGCAGTTCTTC. Translating gives CASSLSGRGSYNEQFF.

This clonotype was observed many times. This chain joins TRBV29-1 and TRBJ1-1; no clear D. The V end lost 0 bases, the J end lost 4 bases, and 9 bases lay between the germline ends. Looked up from germline, CDR1 is SQVTM and CDR2 is ANQGSEA. CDR3 length: 13 residues. The CDR3 DNA reads TGCAGCGTTGAAGATCGGGCAGCCACTGAAGCTTTCTTT. Protein sequence: CSVEDRAATEAFF.

Ten or more counts support this clonotype. The genes are TRBV28 and TRBJ2-3; perhaps TRBD1 as D (5 bases). The germline V gene has CDR1 MDHEN and CDR2 SYDVKM. V was cut by 8 bases and J by 4 bases, with 22 bases left in between. CDR3 length: 16 residues. The CDR3 DNA follows: TGTGCCAGCTATAGTGGACCCCTTACAGGCTCAGATACGCAGTATTTT. Encoded protein: CASYSGPLTGSDTQYF.

This clonotype was observed at least ten times. Germline and junction disagree at one end, which may indicate a read error. CDR3 coding DNA: TGTGGGGGGGGCACCGGGGAGCTGTTTTTT. Translating gives CGGGTGELFF. J is TRBJ2-2 and V is TRBV29-1, with 7 bases aligning to TRBD2. The CDR3 consists of 10 residues. Germline V gene lookup returns CDR1 SQVTM and CDR2 ANQGSEA.